Listed below are T cell receptor beta chains from one sample, sequenced in a study of siplizumab effects on memory and regulatory T cells. Clones were sequenced by immunoSEQ multiplex PCR, and TCRdb holds only the in-frame ones, with some missing. Of about 91,000 clones in the sample, more than 85% are singletons; the top ten hold 5% to 7%. Specimen: CD8+ T cells sorted from blood. The receptors derive from a human donor in good health. Each CDR3 is given with its conserved first and last residue. The order of the fields is J gene, D gene, clone size, V gene, CDR3 DNA, CDR3 protein. D genes are given only for firm matches. Where a row states a size, it is once, few, many or the class of an expanded clone; other rows omit it.

J gene: TRBJ1-3; D gene: -; clone size: -; V gene: TRBV27; CDR3 DNA: TGTGCCAGCTCTCCTCTGGCTGGAAACACCATATATTTT; CDR3 protein: CASSPLAGNTIYF
J gene: TRBJ2-3; D gene: TRBD2; clone size: once; V gene: TRBV5-8; CDR3 DNA: TGTGCCAGCAGCGAACTAGCGGGAGGGATCGGAGATACGCAGTATTTT; CDR3 protein: CASSELAGGIGDTQYF
J gene: TRBJ1-5; D gene: -; clone size: -; V gene: TRBV5-4; CDR3 DNA: TGTGCCAGCAGCTTGGCGGGCAGCAATCAGCCCCAGCATTTT; CDR3 protein: CASSLAGSNQPQHF
J gene: TRBJ1-4; D gene: TRBD1; clone size: -; V gene: TRBV6-5; CDR3 DNA: TGTGCCAGCAGGACAGGGAATGAAAAACTGTTTTTT; CDR3 protein: CASRTGNEKLFF
J gene: TRBJ2-5; D gene: -; clone size: -; V gene: TRBV6-6; CDR3 DNA: TGTGCCAGCAGTTATTGGGGTGGCCAAGAGACCCAGTACTTC; CDR3 protein: CASSYWGGQETQYF
J gene: TRBJ2-5; D gene: TRBD2; clone size: -; V gene: TRBV5-4; CDR3 DNA: TGTGCCAGCAGCAGTGGACTAGCGGGAGAGTACCAAGAGACCCAGTACTTC; CDR3 protein: CASSSGLAGEYQETQYF
J gene: TRBJ1-6; D gene: -; clone size: -; V gene: TRBV4-3; CDR3 DNA: TGCGCCAGCAGCCAAGACAGTTATAATTCACCCCTCCACTTT; CDR3 protein: CASSQDSYNSPLHF
J gene: TRBJ1-2; D gene: -; clone size: few; V gene: TRBV7-2; CDR3 DNA: TGTGCCAGCAGCTTAGCGCGCGGGCATGGCTACACCTTC; CDR3 protein: CASSLARGHGYTF
J gene: TRBJ2-1; D gene: -; clone size: -; V gene: TRBV9; CDR3 DNA: TGTGCCAGCAGCTACAATCTTCATGAGCAGTTCTTC; CDR3 protein: CASSYNLHEQFF
J gene: TRBJ2-5; D gene: -; clone size: -; V gene: TRBV28; CDR3 DNA: TGTGCCAGCAGTTTGTTTTCTGAACAAGAGACCCAGTACTTC; CDR3 protein: CASSLFSEQETQYF
J gene: TRBJ2-7; D gene: TRBD2; clone size: -; V gene: TRBV7-6; CDR3 DNA: TGTGCCAGCAGCTTAGGGGCTAGCGGCGAGCAGTACTTC; CDR3 protein: CASSLGASGEQYF
J gene: TRBJ2-7; D gene: -; clone size: -; V gene: TRBV19; CDR3 DNA: TGTGCCAGTAGTATATTTTCTGGGGCGAAGGACGAGCAGTACTTC; CDR3 protein: CASSIFSGAKDEQYF
J gene: TRBJ2-7; D gene: TRBD2; clone size: -; V gene: TRBV10-2; CDR3 DNA: TGCGCCAGCAGCGGACTAGCGGGAGGCCGGCCTGACTACGAGCAGTACTTC; CDR3 protein: CASSGLAGGRPDYEQYF
J gene: TRBJ2-6; D gene: -; clone size: -; V gene: TRBV11-3; CDR3 DNA: TGTGCCAGCAGACCCCATATCTCTGGGGCCAACGTCCTGACTTTC; CDR3 protein: CASRPHISGANVLTF
J gene: TRBJ2-7; D gene: TRBD1; clone size: -; V gene: TRBV9; CDR3 DNA: TGTGCCAGCAGCGCATCTGGGGGGGACAGGGGCTCCTACGAGCAGTACTTC; CDR3 protein: CASSASGGDRGSYEQYF
J gene: TRBJ2-7; D gene: -; clone size: -; V gene: TRBV30; CDR3 DNA: TGTGCCTGGAACGAACGGGACGAGCAGTACTTC; CDR3 protein: CAWNERDEQYF
J gene: TRBJ2-1; D gene: -; clone size: -; V gene: TRBV30; CDR3 DNA: TGTGCCTGGAGTGGACCGACAGGTGAGCAGTTCTTC; CDR3 protein: CAWSGPTGEQFF
J gene: TRBJ2-1; D gene: -; clone size: -; V gene: TRBV7-3; CDR3 DNA: TGTGCCAGCAGCCTCGCCCCGAATGAGCAGTTCTTC; CDR3 protein: CASSLAPNEQFF
J gene: TRBJ2-7; D gene: -; clone size: -; V gene: TRBV19; CDR3 DNA: TGTGCCAGTAGCACGTTCGGGGTAATGGACGAGCAGTACTTC; CDR3 protein: CASSTFGVMDEQYF
J gene: TRBJ2-2; D gene: TRBD2; clone size: -; V gene: TRBV27; CDR3 DNA: TGTGCCAGCAGTTTCCCCCCCGGCGGGGGTTTGAACACCGGGGAGCTGTTTTTT; CDR3 protein: CASSFPPGGGLNTGELFF
J gene: TRBJ2-2; D gene: -; clone size: -; V gene: TRBV7-9; CDR3 DNA: TGTGCCAGCAGCATAACCGGGACACCTAACACCGGGGAGCTGTTTTTT; CDR3 protein: CASSITGTPNTGELFF
J gene: TRBJ2-7; D gene: -; clone size: -; V gene: TRBV4-2; CDR3 DNA: TGTGCCAGCAGCCCCAGACAGGTCGGCCCCTACGAGCAGTACTTC; CDR3 protein: CASSPRQVGPYEQYF
J gene: TRBJ1-6; D gene: -; clone size: -; V gene: TRBV4-1; CDR3 DNA: TGCGCCAGCGGACTGGAGGGCGACGCTTCACCCCTCCACTTT; CDR3 protein: CASGLEGDASPLHF
J gene: TRBJ2-1; D gene: TRBD2; clone size: -; V gene: TRBV2; CDR3 DNA: TGTGCCAGCAGCGAGGTCGGTAGCGGGAACCCGATTAAATACAATGAGCAGTTCTTC; CDR3 protein: CASSEVGSGNPIKYNEQFF
J gene: TRBJ2-1; D gene: TRBD1; clone size: -; V gene: TRBV29-1; CDR3 DNA: TGCAGCGTTGAAGCGGGGACAGGGTGGAATGAGCAGTTCTTC; CDR3 protein: CSVEAGTGWNEQFF
J gene: TRBJ1-2; D gene: -; clone size: once; V gene: TRBV30; CDR3 DNA: TGTGCCCGATGGCTTGGCTTGAACTATGGCTACACCTTC; CDR3 protein: CARWLGLNYGYTF
J gene: TRBJ2-3; D gene: TRBD2; clone size: -; V gene: TRBV5-4; CDR3 DNA: TGTGCCAGCAGCTGGGGAGGTGGGTCGGCTAGCGGGGACACAGATACGCAGTATTTT; CDR3 protein: CASSWGGGSASGDTDTQYF
J gene: TRBJ2-7; D gene: -; clone size: -; V gene: TRBV9; CDR3 DNA: TGTGCCAGCAGCGTAGGTGGTAGCGAGGACGAGCAGTACTTC; CDR3 protein: CASSVGGSEDEQYF
J gene: TRBJ2-7; D gene: -; clone size: -; V gene: TRBV2; CDR3 DNA: TGTGCCAGCAGTGAAACGGGGGTTAGGGACGAGCAGTACTTC; CDR3 protein: CASSETGVRDEQYF
J gene: TRBJ2-1; D gene: TRBD1; clone size: -; V gene: TRBV2; CDR3 DNA: TGTGCCAGCAGTGAATTGGTCAGGGGGCGATTTGCTGAGCAGTTCTTC; CDR3 protein: CASSELVRGRFAEQFF
J gene: TRBJ2-7; D gene: -; clone size: -; V gene: TRBV11-2; CDR3 DNA: TGTGCCAGCAGCTTAGTTGGGGCAGGGGATACATACGAGCAGTACTTC; CDR3 protein: CASSLVGAGDTYEQYF
J gene: TRBJ1-6; D gene: -; clone size: once; V gene: TRBV5-1; CDR3 DNA: TGCGCCAGCAGCTTGGAATCGGGGAATTCACCCCTCCACTTT; CDR3 protein: CASSLESGNSPLHF
J gene: TRBJ2-1; D gene: -; clone size: -; V gene: TRBV27; CDR3 DNA: TGTGCCAGCAGTTTCGGCAGCTACAATGAGCAGTTCTTC; CDR3 protein: CASSFGSYNEQFF
J gene: TRBJ2-1; D gene: TRBD2; clone size: -; V gene: TRBV7-9; CDR3 DNA: TGTGCCAGCAGCTTTGCTAGCGGGAGTAAAAACAATGAGCAGTTCTTC; CDR3 protein: CASSFASGSKNNEQFF
J gene: TRBJ1-5; D gene: -; clone size: -; V gene: TRBV5-1; CDR3 DNA: TGCGCCAGCAGCTTGGAAGGGGAACAGCCCCAGCATTTT; CDR3 protein: CASSLEGEQPQHF
J gene: TRBJ2-7; D gene: TRBD2; clone size: once; V gene: TRBV5-6; CDR3 DNA: TGTGCCAGCAGCTTGGGCGGGGGCTCCTACGAGCAGTACTTC; CDR3 protein: CASSLGGGSYEQYF
J gene: TRBJ2-7; D gene: -; clone size: -; V gene: TRBV6-6; CDR3 DNA: TGTGCCAGCAGTTACTACCTAGACAAGCAGTACTTC; CDR3 protein: CASSYYLDKQYF
J gene: TRBJ1-2; D gene: TRBD1; clone size: -; V gene: TRBV7-8; CDR3 DNA: TGTGCCAGCAGCCACATTCCGGGACAGGGGAACTATGGCTACACCTTC; CDR3 protein: CASSHIPGQGNYGYTF
J gene: TRBJ1-5; D gene: TRBD1; clone size: -; V gene: TRBV27; CDR3 DNA: TGTGCCAGCAGCTTGACAGGGGTGCAGCCCCAGCATTTT; CDR3 protein: CASSLTGVQPQHF
J gene: TRBJ2-5; D gene: -; clone size: -; V gene: TRBV30; CDR3 DNA: TGTGCCTGGAGTTTTGACTTGCAAGAGACCCAGTACTTC; CDR3 protein: CAWSFDLQETQYF
J gene: TRBJ1-2; D gene: -; clone size: -; V gene: TRBV5-5; CDR3 DNA: TGTGCCAGCAGCTTGGCATTGGGGGGCGCCGGCTATGGCTACACCTTC; CDR3 protein: CASSLALGGAGYGYTF
J gene: TRBJ1-2; D gene: -; clone size: -; V gene: TRBV7-9; CDR3 DNA: TGTGCCAGCAGCACTACGGACGGGCGCGAGGGCTACACCTTC; CDR3 protein: CASSTTDGREGYTF
J gene: TRBJ1-6; D gene: -; clone size: -; V gene: TRBV27; CDR3 DNA: TGTGCCAGCAGTTTTGTGGGGGATTCACCCCTCCACTTT; CDR3 protein: CASSFVGDSPLHF
J gene: TRBJ2-7; D gene: TRBD1; clone size: once; V gene: TRBV2; CDR3 DNA: TGTGCCAGCAGGGAGACCGGGACAGGTCTGTACGAGCAGTACTTC; CDR3 protein: CASRETGTGLYEQYF
J gene: TRBJ1-1; D gene: TRBD1; clone size: -; V gene: TRBV10-3; CDR3 DNA: TGTGCCATCAGTCGGACAGGGGGTACTGAAGCTTTCTTT; CDR3 protein: CAISRTGGTEAFF
J gene: TRBJ2-1; D gene: -; clone size: -; V gene: TRBV4-1; CDR3 DNA: TGCGCCAGCAGCCAAGTTTTGGGGAGCACCGGGTTCGTGCAGTTCTTC; CDR3 protein: CASSQVLGSTGFVQFF
J gene: TRBJ1-6; D gene: -; clone size: once; V gene: TRBV9; CDR3 DNA: TGTGCCAGCAGCGTAGCCAGGGGCAATTCACCCCTCCACTTT; CDR3 protein: CASSVARGNSPLHF
J gene: TRBJ2-1; D gene: -; clone size: -; V gene: TRBV9; CDR3 DNA: TGTGCCAGCAGCACCGGCGGGGAGTACGGAAATGAGCAGTTCTTC; CDR3 protein: CASSTGGEYGNEQFF
J gene: TRBJ2-7; D gene: -; clone size: -; V gene: TRBV9; CDR3 DNA: TGTGCCAGCAGCGTAGAGAAGGGTTCAGACGAGCAGTACTTC; CDR3 protein: CASSVEKGSDEQYF
J gene: TRBJ2-3; D gene: -; clone size: once; V gene: TRBV5-6; CDR3 DNA: TGTGCCAGCAGCTTGGTGGGTAGCGGAAACACAGATACGCAGTATTTT; CDR3 protein: CASSLVGSGNTDTQYF
J gene: TRBJ1-5; D gene: -; clone size: few; V gene: TRBV2; CDR3 DNA: TGTGCCAGCAGTGAAGGCAGGGCGCAGCCCCAGCATTTT; CDR3 protein: CASSEGRAQPQHF
J gene: TRBJ1-5; D gene: -; clone size: -; V gene: TRBV2; CDR3 DNA: TGTGCCAGCACAGAAGGGGAGGCAGAATCTAGTCCCCAGCATTTT; CDR3 protein: CASTEGEAESSPQHF
J gene: TRBJ2-1; D gene: TRBD1; clone size: -; V gene: TRBV12-5; CDR3 DNA: TGTGCTAGTGGCCCTCGGGACAGCATTTCCTACAATGAGCAGTTCTTC; CDR3 protein: CASGPRDSISYNEQFF
J gene: TRBJ2-5; D gene: -; clone size: -; V gene: TRBV4-3; CDR3 DNA: TGCGCCAGCAGCCAAGACACGGAGGAGACCCAGTACTTC; CDR3 protein: CASSQDTEETQYF
J gene: TRBJ2-1; D gene: TRBD2; clone size: -; V gene: TRBV27; CDR3 DNA: TGTGCCAGCAGTTCCCTAGCGGGCAACTACAATGAGCAGTTCTTC; CDR3 protein: CASSSLAGNYNEQFF
J gene: TRBJ2-7; D gene: -; clone size: -; V gene: TRBV6-6; CDR3 DNA: TGTGCCAGCAGCGTCGGACAAACCTACGAGCAGTACTTC; CDR3 protein: CASSVGQTYEQYF
J gene: TRBJ1-5; D gene: -; clone size: -; V gene: TRBV4-1; CDR3 DNA: TGCGCCAGCAGCCAAGAACCCGGGGGGCGGCAGCCCCAGCATTTT; CDR3 protein: CASSQEPGGRQPQHF
J gene: TRBJ1-5; D gene: -; clone size: -; V gene: TRBV27; CDR3 DNA: TGTGCCAGCAGCCCAGGGGCCTGGGGCAATCAGCCCCAGCATTTT; CDR3 protein: CASSPGAWGNQPQHF
J gene: TRBJ1-1; D gene: -; clone size: -; V gene: TRBV5-4; CDR3 DNA: TGTGCCAGCAGCTTGACGGGGGGAGGGGCTGAAGCTTTCTTT; CDR3 protein: CASSLTGGGAEAFF